These 23 T cell receptor beta chains originate from one sample sequenced in a study of blood T cells in healthy people across ages. A second PCR of roughly 7 to 11 cycles used a sample-barcoded 5' primer and a J-beta primer mix. From the 5' RACE reads, TCRdb called clonotypes with MiXCR, one entry per CDR3 protein. Among approximately 1.5 million distinct CDR3 sequences listed, 35% to 45% were seen once. The sequencing sample was made of blood. All receptors come from a woman aged 18-29 years in good health.

This rearrangement joins TRBV20-1 to TRBJ1-6; D unresolved. Germline V gene data show CDR1 as DFQATT and CDR2 as SNEGSKA (reference sequence). Trimming left V 3 bases short and J 6 bases short, with 18 bases between. This CDR3 region has 16 residues. In DNA form, the CDR3 reads TGCAGTGCTAGGGTCCTAGCACATTTGGCTAATTCACCCCTCCACTTT. It yields the protein CSARVLAHLANSPLHF.

The V gene is TRBV4-1, the J gene TRBJ2-1, with 13 bases that match TRBD2. This CDR3 spans 16 amino acids. Germline loops: CDR1 MGHRA, CDR2 YSYEKL. Trimming removed 2 bases from V and 6 bases from J; junction bases left unmatched: 4. CDR3 protein: CASSQSGLAGTNEQFF. Here the CDR3 DNA reads TGCGCCAGCAGCCAATCGGGACTAGCGGGGACCAATGAGCAGTTCTTC.

This clonotype was counted a single time. Its ends do not fully match the called genes, so a read error is possible. This chain uses TRBV15 with TRBJ2-7; 8 bases are a match to TRBD2. Germline loops: CDR1 LNHNV, CDR2 YYDKDF (reference sequence). The CDR3 loop spans 16 amino acids. The CDR3 spells CATSRDVAGGFYEQYF. The CDR3 nucleotides read TGTGCCACCAGCCGAGACGTTGCGGGGGGCTTCTACGAGCAGTACTTC.

This clonotype turned up a few times. The chain combines TRBV27 with TRBJ2-7; D might be TRBD1 (5 bases). In germline, CDR1 is MNHEY, CDR2 SMNVEV (reference sequence). The CDR3 sequence is 14 residues long. Trimming removed 2 bases from V and 0 bases from J, with 8 bases in between. The CDR3 spells CASSLADNSYEQYF. As DNA, the CDR3 is TGTGCCAGCAGTTTAGCGGACAACTCCTACGAGCAGTACTTC.

The gene calls are TRBV12-3 or TRBV12-4 and TRBJ2-7, with D maybe TRBD1 (6 bases). V was pared by 7 bases and J by 3 bases, with 10 bases between. This CDR3 is 12 amino acids long. The CDR3, as DNA: TGTGCCAGCACTCAGGGGTACTACGAGCAGTACTTC. Residues: CASTQGYYEQYF.

The J gene is TRBJ2-3, the V gene TRBV6-2 or TRBV6-3, with D possibly being TRBD1 or TRBD2 (5 bases each). Looked up from germline, CDR1 is MNHEY and CDR2 is SVGEGT. CDR3 length: 12 residues. V was pared by 7 bases and J by 6 bases, with 11 bases between. The CDR3 loop is CASNGAADTQYF. The CDR3 nucleotides are TGTGCCAGCAACGGGGCAGCCGATACGCAGTATTTT.

The chain combines TRBV14 with TRBJ1-1; 9 bases map to TRBD1. The ends lost 6 bases at V and 6 bases at J; junction bases unmatched: 5. Germline CDR1 SGHDN, CDR2 FVKESK. The CDR3 spans 13 residues. Written as DNA, the CDR3 is TGTGCCAGCAGGGACAGGGGAGACTCTGAAGCTTTCTTT. Protein: CASRDRGDSEAFF.

This clonotype has just one count. This chain links TRBV7-3 with TRBJ2-1, with 7 bases matching TRBD2. The J call is uncertain, as TRBJ2-7 better fits the DNA end. This CDR3 contains 16 residues. The germline CDR1 and CDR2 sequences are SGHTA and FQGTGA. CDR3 nucleotide sequence: TGTGCCAGCAGCCGGGGAGGGAGCGATTCCTACAATGAGCAGTACTTC. Translation: CASSRGGSDSYNEQYF.

The V gene is TRBV20-1, the J gene TRBJ2-4; 13 positions agree with TRBD2. The closer fit of TRBJ2-7 to the DNA end suggests the J call may be wrong. The CDR3 has 13 amino acids. Germline V gives CDR1 DFQATT, CDR2 SNEGSKA (reference sequence). CDR3 in DNA: TGCAGTGCAATGACTAGCGGGAGGTACGAGCAGTACTTC. It is translated as CSAMTSGRYEQYF.

This clonotype has at least ten counts. DNA of the CDR3: TGCAGTGCTAGACCTAACCGGGGCCAGCTCACAGATACGCAGTATTTT. Its protein is CSARPNRGQLTDTQYF. The V call is TRBV20-1, the J call TRBJ2-3; D is tentatively TRBD1 or TRBD2 (5 bases each). Germline CDR1 reads DFQATT; CDR2 reads SNEGSKA (reference sequence). The CDR3 loop spans 16 amino acids. Trimming removed 2 bases at V and 2 bases at J, with 17 bases between.

This clonotype was observed a few times. The chain couples TRBV15 to TRBJ1-2; 7 bases are a match to TRBD1. From germline, CDR1 is LNHNV and CDR2 YYDKDF (reference sequence). Trimming removed 1 base from V and 5 bases from J; junction bases left unmatched: 7. The CDR3 has 15 residues. The CDR3 region is CATSRARDSNYGYTF. As DNA, the CDR3 is TGTGCCACCAGCAGAGCCCGGGACAGTAATTATGGCTACACCTTC.

The rearrangement links TRBV20-1 to TRBJ2-3; D perhaps matches TRBD2 (6 bases). Germline V lookup: CDR1 DFQATT, CDR2 SNEGSKA (reference sequence). The CDR3 is 16 residues long. Trimming shortened V by 3 bases and J by 2 bases, and 18 bases separated the two germline ends. The CDR3 is CSASSIGGQLTDTQYF. The CDR3 DNA reads as TGCAGTGCTAGTTCTATCGGGGGTCAACTCACAGATACGCAGTATTTT.

This chain joins TRBV4-3 and TRBJ2-4, with 7 positions matching TRBD1. CDR3 length equals 16 residues. Trimming at V came to 1 base and at J to 13 bases, leaving 16 bases not matched to a gene. Germline-derived CDR1 and CDR2 are LGHNA and YSLEER. In DNA form, the CDR3 reads TGCGCCAGCAGCCAAGTGTTCGCAGGGGGAAACAATGAGCAGTACTTC. It is translated as CASSQVFAGGNNEQYF.

This clonotype was recorded once. The chain carries TRBV27 and TRBJ1-6; no clear D. Trimming shortened V by 7 bases and J by 9 bases, and 13 bases separated the two germline ends. Germline values: CDR1 MNHEY, CDR2 SMNVEV (reference sequence). The CDR3 loop spans 13 amino acids. In DNA form, the CDR3 reads TGTGCCAGCAAGGGCGGTTCTTTTTCACCCCTCCACTTT. Its protein is CASKGGSFSPLHF.

The table lists this clonotype with a few counts. At one boundary the junction diverges from the germline segment, which might be a read error. V usage is TRBV20-1 and J usage is TRBJ2-5, with D hard to call. The CDR3 contains 15 residues. CDR1 is DFQATT, CDR2 SNEGSKA, per germline (reference sequence). The CDR3 DNA is TGCAGTGCTAGAGGGGGAAGGGTGAACCACGAGACCCAGTACTTC. It is translated as CSARGGRVNHETQYF.

This clonotype came up a few times. The chain couples TRBV10-3 to TRBJ1-2; D unclear. Trimming removed 8 bases from V and 4 bases from J, with 17 bases in between. CDR1 and CDR2 (germline): ENHRY, SYGVKD. The CDR3 runs 14 residues. The CDR3 protein is CAIGRNDAGYGYTF. The CDR3 DNA reads TGTGCCATCGGTCGAAATGATGCGGGCTATGGCTACACCTTC.

V usage is TRBV4-3 and J usage is TRBJ2-7; 7 positions match TRBD1. V lost 4 bases and J lost 4; bases outside the gene matches: 10. This CDR3 comprises 15 residues. CDR1 and CDR2 (germline): LGHNA, YSLEER. The CDR3 sequence is CASSPVSVRGYEQYF. In DNA form, the CDR3 reads TGCGCCAGCAGCCCAGTTTCCGTCAGGGGGTACGAGCAGTACTTC.

In this sample, this clonotype turned up a few times. CDR3 nucleotides: TGTGCCAGCGGAAGAGAGGGTGGCTACACCTTC. This codes for CASGREGGYTF. The chain employs TRBV2 and TRBJ1-2, with D hard to call. Germline CDR1 SNHLY, CDR2 FYNNEI. The ends were cut back, 8 bases at V and 7 bases at J, with 11 bases in the middle. The CDR3 is 11 residues long.

This clonotype was recorded a few times. The genes are TRBV9 and TRBJ2-5; 7 bases fit TRBD1. Germline V lookup: CDR1 SGDLS, CDR2 YYNGEE. The V and J ends lost 3 bases and 11 bases, in that order; junction bases with no gene match: 13. CDR3 size: 14 residues. CDR3 bases: TGTGCCAGCAGCGCAAACAGGGGCCACAATGAGCAGTACTTC. Translation gives CASSANRGHNEQYF.

A word on this clonotype: With a much larger clone just one base away, this may be a read error. This sequence joins TRBV7-2 and TRBJ2-3; the D gene is possibly TRBD2 (6 bases). Looked up from germline, CDR1 is SGHTA and CDR2 is FQGNSA. The CDR3 loop spans 14 amino acids. The CDR3 here is CACSFGASADTQYF. In DNA, the CDR3 is TGTGCCTGCAGCTTCGGGGCTAGCGCAGATACGCAGTATTTT.

The J gene is TRBJ2-1, the V gene TRBV20-1; no firm D call. The germline V gene encodes CDR1 DFQATT and CDR2 SNEGSKA (reference sequence). This CDR3 is 14 amino acids long. Trimming pared 6 bases from V and 4 bases from J, leaving 16 bases between. The CDR3 protein is CSAGPPKTYNEQFF. The DNA of the CDR3 is TGCAGTGCAGGCCCTCCTAAGACTTACAATGAGCAGTTCTTC.

This clonotype was detected a few times. V and J are TRBV7-2 and TRBJ1-2, with TRBD1 matching 7 bases. The CDR3 has 14 amino acids. Germline V gives CDR1 SGHTA, CDR2 FQGNSA. V shed 2 bases, J shed 6 bases, and the junction held 6 bases outside the gene matches. CDR3 region: CASSLPRRGHGYTF. CDR3 nucleotide sequence: TGTGCCAGCAGCTTACCCAGGAGGGGGCATGGCTACACCTTC.

This chain uses TRBV5-1 with TRBJ2-5; D gene ambiguous. Between the trimmed V and J ends, which lost 0 bases and 11 bases, there was a span of 23 bases. Germline values: CDR1 SGHRS, CDR2 YFSETQ. There are 16 residues in the CDR3. The CDR3 here is CASSLVAGGLNGEQYF. CDR3 bases: TGCGCCAGCAGCTTGGTGGCTGGCGGCCTGAATGGTGAGCAGTACTTC. Together with reference TRBV5-1 and TRBJ2-5, the CDR3 gives the full variable domain: KAGVTQTPRYLIKTRGQQVTLSCSPISGHRSVSWYQQTPGQGLQFLFEYFSETQRNKGNFPGRFSGRQFSNSRSEMNVSTLELGDSALYLCASSLVAGGLNGEQYFGPGTRLLVL.